The sequence of this TCR beta chain was determined in a study of breast tumors, draining lymph nodes, adjacent tissues. Samples came from axillary lymph nodes draining the breast cancer. The CDR3 totals 13 residues. The germline gives CDR1 SNHLY, CDR2 FYNNEI. The germline V and J ends were trimmed by 4 bases and 6 bases, with 9 bases remaining between them. This clonotype was seen at least ten times. TCRdb reanalysed the multiplex PCR reads using MiXCR and keeps one entry per CDR3 protein. Of about 270,000 distinct CDR3 sequences in the sample, under 35% were seen once. Input material: axillary lymph node tissue. The chain carries TRBV2 and TRBJ2-2, with D unresolved. This receptor was taken from a female donor with breast cancer. Some clones in this sample may be carry-over from other donors' samples. CDR3 protein: CASSGGLAGELFF. The DNA for the CDR3 is TGTGCCAGCAGTGGTGGCTTAGCCGGGGAGCTGTTTTTT.